A selection of T cell receptor beta chains follows, all from one sample in a study of T cell responses to AZD1222 COVID-19 vaccine. The method was immunoSEQ multiplex PCR; TCRdb's version includes in-frame clones alone and lacks a portion of them. The sample lists about 100,000 clones; less than 90% were seen once. This specimen consisted of peripheral blood, obtained on day 0 of AZD1222 vaccination. These receptors were obtained from an adult in good health. The CDR3 runs from the conserved cysteine through the conserved F or W. D genes are given only for firm matches. The size entry is marked missing in some rows and otherwise reads once, few, many or a size class.

j_call,clone_size,d_call,v_call,cdr3_nt,cdr3_aa
TRBJ2-5,.,.,TRBV21-1,TGTGCCACCCACAGGGGAAGGGAGACCCAGTACTTC,CATHRGRETQYF
TRBJ2-3,.,TRBD1,TRBV9,TGTGCCAGCAGCGCCTGGACAGGCTCCCCGCACACAGATACGCAGTATTTT,CASSAWTGSPHTDTQYF
TRBJ2-5,.,.,TRBV4-1,TGCGCCAGCAGCCAAGAGGGGTATAGGGAGACCCAGTACTTC,CASSQEGYRETQYF
TRBJ2-7,.,TRBD2,TRBV28,TGTGCCAGCAGTCCCCCTCGAAGCGGGGTAAGCTCCTACGAGCAGTACTTC,CASSPPRSGVSSYEQYF
TRBJ1-2,.,.,TRBV9,TGTGCCAGCAGCAGGGATGTTTATGGCTACACCTTC,CASSRDVYGYTF
TRBJ1-1,.,TRBD1,TRBV10-3,TGTGCCATCAGAAAAGACAGGGGGGACACTGAAGCTTTCTTT,CAIRKDRGDTEAFF
TRBJ2-7,.,TRBD1,TRBV7-9,TGTGCCAGCAGCTTATCAGAGACAGGGTATGAATCCTACGAGCAGTACTTC,CASSLSETGYESYEQYF
TRBJ1-2,.,TRBD1,TRBV28,TGTGCCAGCAGTTTCGTGCAGGGGGCGAACTATGGCTACACCTTC,CASSFVQGANYGYTF
TRBJ2-1,.,.,TRBV7-2,TGTGCCAGCAGCTTATTGCGGGTTCGCGATGAGCAGTTCTTC,CASSLLRVRDEQFF
TRBJ1-2,once,.,TRBV3-1/TRBV3-2,TGTGCCAGCAGCCAAGCAATAGGCGCGGGTAACTATGGCTACACCTTC,CASSQAIGAGNYGYTF
TRBJ1-2,.,TRBD1,TRBV19,TGTGCCAGTAGTGCCGGGACAGACTATGGCTACACCTTC,CASSAGTDYGYTF
TRBJ2-3,.,.,TRBV6-5,TGTGCCAGCAGTTACGGGGTTACCCCGGGGAGTACGCAGTATTTT,CASSYGVTPGSTQYF
TRBJ2-3,.,TRBD1,TRBV7-9,TGTGCCAGCAGCCGATACAGGGGTGGCACAGATACGCAGTATTTT,CASSRYRGGTDTQYF
TRBJ2-4,.,.,TRBV12-3/TRBV12-4,TGTGCCAGCAGTTTTGCTCAGGGGATTCAGTACTTC,CASSFAQGIQYF
TRBJ1-2,.,TRBD1,TRBV5-1,TGCGCCAGCAGCTCCACAGGGGGTGGATATGGCTACACCTTC,CASSSTGGGYGYTF
TRBJ1-1,.,.,TRBV7-2,TGTGCCAGCAGCTGGAGCCGGATAGCTGAAGCTTTCTTT,CASSWSRIAEAFF
TRBJ1-5,few,.,TRBV28,TGTGCCAGCAGCCGGAGGACGAATCCTAATCAGCCCCAGCATTTT,CASSRRTNPNQPQHF
TRBJ2-2,.,.,TRBV5-8,TGTGCCAGCCACCCGGGCGGGGAGCTGTTTTTT,CASHPGGELFF
TRBJ1-1,few,.,TRBV11-2,TGTGCCAGCAGCCCTCGACCCCAAGCTAACACTGAAGCTTTCTTT,CASSPRPQANTEAFF
TRBJ1-1,.,TRBD1,TRBV13,TGTGCCAGCAGCCGATCCTTACTAGGACAGGGGCGGACCAACACTGAAGCTTTCTTT,CASSRSLLGQGRTNTEAFF
TRBJ1-1,.,.,TRBV7-6,TGTGCCAGCAGTATCTCTCCGGGACCCACGAACACTGAAGCTTTCTTT,CASSISPGPTNTEAFF
TRBJ2-4,.,.,TRBV5-4,TGTGCCAGCAGCTTGGCCAGGGGACAAGCCAAAAACATTCAGTACTTC,CASSLARGQAKNIQYF
TRBJ1-1,.,.,TRBV9,TGTGCCAGCAGCTCGAGCGGCACTGAAGCTTTCTTT,CASSSSGTEAFF
TRBJ2-1,.,.,TRBV9,TGTGCCAGCAGCGCGGGCTACAATGAGCAGTTCTTC,CASSAGYNEQFF
TRBJ1-4,.,.,TRBV2,TGTGCCAGCAGAGTGTATAATGAAAAACTGTTTTTT,CASRVYNEKLFF
TRBJ2-1,.,.,TRBV11-3,TGTGCCAGCAGCTTTCGACAGTACAATGAGCAGTTCTTC,CASSFRQYNEQFF
TRBJ2-7,.,TRBD1,TRBV28,TGTGCCAGCACCTCCGTTGGGACAGGGGTTCCCTACGAGCAGTACTTC,CASTSVGTGVPYEQYF
TRBJ2-4,few,.,TRBV7-2,TGTGCCAGCAGCTTAGGACGACGGCACATTCAGTACTTC,CASSLGRRHIQYF
TRBJ2-7,.,TRBD2,TRBV10-3,TGTGCCATCAGTCAACTAGCGGGGGCCGATGTAGAGCAGTACTTC,CAISQLAGADVEQYF
TRBJ1-2,.,.,TRBV7-9,TGTGCCAGCAGCTTAATTCCGGGGGTTTGGTACTATGGCTACACCTTC,CASSLIPGVWYYGYTF
TRBJ1-2,.,.,TRBV6-5,TGTGCCAGCAGTTCCCCTCGGGTGGGCTATGGCTACACCTTC,CASSSPRVGYGYTF
TRBJ2-2,.,TRBD2,TRBV5-4,TGTGCCAGCAGCTTGGAATGGGCGGGGGGTGTCGGGGAGCTGTTTTTT,CASSLEWAGGVGELFF
TRBJ2-7,.,.,TRBV10-3,TGTGCCATCAGTCTGACCGAGAGCTCCTACGAGCAGTACTTC,CAISLTESSYEQYF
TRBJ2-1,.,TRBD2,TRBV3-1/TRBV3-2,TGTGCCAGCAGCCCGGGACTAGCGGTCTATGAGCAGTTCTTC,CASSPGLAVYEQFF
TRBJ2-3,.,.,TRBV19,TGTGCCAGTACTAATGGGTTTAGCACAGATACGCAGTATTTT,CASTNGFSTDTQYF
TRBJ1-4,.,.,TRBV2,TGTGCCAGCAGTGAACATAGGGTGGGGGAAAAACTGTTTTTT,CASSEHRVGEKLFF
TRBJ1-1,.,TRBD1,TRBV29-1,TGCAGCGGGGGACAGGAAGAAGCTTTCTTT,CSGGQEEAFF
TRBJ1-6,few,.,TRBV4-2,TGTGCCAGCAGCCGGGAGGGACCGAACCGCTCTAGCTCCTATAATTCACCCCTCCACTTT,CASSREGPNRSSSYNSPLHF
TRBJ1-5,.,.,TRBV18,TGTGCCAGCTCATCGGACGTTCTCAATCAGCCCCAGCATTTT,CASSSDVLNQPQHF
TRBJ2-3,.,.,TRBV5-1,TGCGCCAGCAGCCCCTATTGGGGGGCCGATACGCAGTATTTT,CASSPYWGADTQYF
TRBJ1-2,.,.,TRBV18,TGTGCCAGCTCACCAGGGGCGGGATCGGAATATGGCTACACCTTC,CASSPGAGSEYGYTF
TRBJ1-6,.,.,TRBV10-3,TGTGCCGGACGACGACAGTATAATTCACCCCTCCACTTT,CAGRRQYNSPLHF
TRBJ1-5,.,TRBD1,TRBV6-1,TGTGCCAGCAGTGAAGCCTTGGGACAGGGGGCGCAGCAGCCCCAGCATTTT,CASSEALGQGAQQPQHF
TRBJ1-2,.,.,TRBV28,TGTGCCAGCAGTTTTAGGCAGGGTGGCTACACCTTC,CASSFRQGGYTF
TRBJ2-7,.,TRBD1,TRBV27,TGTGCCAGCAGTTTAATGGGGACAGGGATATACGAGCAGTACTTC,CASSLMGTGIYEQYF
TRBJ2-7,.,.,TRBV10-1,TGCGCCAGCAGTATAGACTACGAGCAGTACTTC,CASSIDYEQYF
TRBJ2-5,.,.,TRBV3-1/TRBV3-2,TGTGCCAGCAGCCAAGTGGCCGGAGAAGAGACCCAGTACTTC,CASSQVAGEETQYF
TRBJ2-2,.,.,TRBV5-4,TGTGCCAGCAGCCAAGGACGGAACACCGGGGAGCTGTTTTTT,CASSQGRNTGELFF
TRBJ1-5,.,.,TRBV25-1,TGTGCCAGCAGTGTTGGAGGGAATCAGCCCCAGCATTTT,CASSVGGNQPQHF
TRBJ1-1,.,.,TRBV29-1,TGCAGCGTTGCGTCAGACAAGAACGGTGAAGCTTTCTTT,CSVASDKNGEAFF
TRBJ1-1,.,.,TRBV7-8,TGTGCCAGCAGTCGGTCACGGGGGAACACTGAAGCTTTCTTT,CASSRSRGNTEAFF
TRBJ2-7,few,TRBD1,TRBV6-1,TGTGCCAGCAGTGAAGTGCAGGGGGCTGATATTGCTGAGCAGTACTTC,CASSEVQGADIAEQYF
TRBJ2-1,.,TRBD2,TRBV6-4,TGTGCCAGCAGTGGACTAGCGGGACTGGATGAGCAGTTCTTC,CASSGLAGLDEQFF
TRBJ1-2,once,.,TRBV28,TGTGCCAGCAGTCCGTCGGGTGGCGATGGGTATGGCTACACCTTC,CASSPSGGDGYGYTF
TRBJ2-1,once,.,TRBV27,TGTGCCAGCAGTTTAAGGCAGGACCCAACCTACAATGAGCAGTTCTTC,CASSLRQDPTYNEQFF
TRBJ1-2,.,TRBD1,TRBV5-3,TGTGCCAGATTTGTGTCGGACAGGCCGTCCACCTTC,CARFVSDRPSTF